The 5 T cell receptor beta chains given below trace back to one sample, sequenced in a study of identical twins. TCRdb redid the calling of the 5' RACE reads with MiXCR, one entry per CDR3 protein. The table shows roughly 350,000 distinct CDR3 sequences, with roughly 9% occurring only once. The sample was naive T cells sorted from blood. These receptors originate from a woman in her forties or fifties in good health.

V and J are TRBV20-1 and TRBJ2-1; the D gene is possibly TRBD1 (6 bases). The CDR3 extends over 11 amino acids. Germline assignment: CDR1 DFQATT and CDR2 SNEGSKA (reference sequence). Trimming removed 1 base at V and 9 bases at J, with 7 bases between. CDR3 sequence reads: CSARVGGEQFF. The CDR3 region has the DNA TGCAGTGCTAGAGTAGGGGGTGAGCAGTTCTTC.

This clonotype was observed a few times. The V and J genes are TRBV4-1 and TRBJ2-1, with 8 bases fitting TRBD1. CDR3 length: 17 residues. Germline V gene sequence: CDR1 MGHRA, CDR2 YSYEKL. V lost 1 base and J lost 5; bases outside the gene matches: 10. The CDR3 DNA sequence: TGCGCCAGCAGCCAAGTGCTCGACAGGGGAGGTCACAATGAGCAGTTCTTC. As protein: CASSQVLDRGGHNEQFF.

The CDR3 spells CASDDGSSYNEQFF. The CDR3, as DNA: TGCGCCAGCGACGACGGGAGCTCCTACAATGAGCAGTTCTTC. The rearrangement links TRBV5-1 to TRBJ2-1; tentative D call: TRBD2 (6 bases). CDR1 and CDR2 from the germline V gene are SGHRS and YFSETQ. Trimming left V 7 bases short and J 0 bases short, with 11 bases between. The CDR3 loop spans 14 amino acids.

This chain connects TRBV2 to TRBJ2-2, with a weak D call TRBD1 (6 bases). The CDR3 sequence is 13 residues long. Trimming removed 6 bases at V and 8 bases at J, with 13 bases between. The germline CDR1 and CDR2 sequences are SNHLY and FYNNEI. The CDR3 DNA is TGTGCCAGCAGAGCCGACAGGCCGGGGGAGCTGTTTTTT. As protein: CASRADRPGELFF.

V and J are TRBV5-6 and TRBJ2-7; 10 bases map to TRBD1. The CDR3 runs to 13 residues. With V trimmed by 4 bases and J by 6 bases, 4 bases remained unmatched. The germline V gene has CDR1 SGHDT and CDR2 YYEEEE. CDR3 sequence (DNA): TGTGCCAGCAGCACCGGGACAGGGGCCGAGCAGTACGTC. Encoded protein: CASSTGTGAEQYV.